The source of this TCR beta chain is a study of T cell changes during pregnancy in multiple sclerosis. The germline V gene has CDR1 MNHEY and CDR2 SMNVEV (reference sequence). The CDR3 covers 15 residues. Trimming stripped 7 bases from V and 4 bases from J, with 14 bases between. Clones were sequenced by immunoSEQ multiplex PCR, and TCRdb holds only the in-frame ones, with some missing. This table holds about 42,000 clones, 88% found once. The TCR sequence derives from a female donor with multiple sclerosis, enrolled in a pregnancy study. The chain carries TRBV27 and TRBJ2-6; TRBD2 is a possible D gene (6 bases). The material sequenced was CD4+ T cells from peripheral blood mononuclear cells, taken in the second trimester of pregnancy. The CDR3 is CASTGGVMGANVLTF. DNA for the CDR3: TGTGCCAGCACCGGGGGAGTGATGGGGGCCAACGTCCTGACTTTC.